The TCR beta chain under discussion was sequenced for a study of cytomegalovirus exposure and HLA in healthy donors. V shed 4 bases and J 3 bases; nucleotides not matched to a gene: 5. Germline CDR1 reads LNHDA; CDR2 reads SQIVND (reference sequence). The CDR3 has 16 residues. Study results and limitations: Among donors in an Asian-associated ancestry cluster, a later analysis reportedly found fewer N-insertions than the roughly 610-donor mean. Cytomegalovirus association was listed for about 180 TCR beta chains. A missense DCLRE1C variant was associated with V- and J-gene trimming of TCR beta chains in a later analysis, and an independent cohort replicated the association.

To note about this clone: Its antigen remains unidentified.

This PCR relied on a set of 60 Vbeta primers and 13 Jbeta primers. The protocol was immunoSEQ multiplex PCR, while the TCRdb copy is restricted to in-frame clones and leaves out a portion. The specimen's table records around 50,000 clones. The sequencing sample was made of PBMCs. The V and J genes are TRBV19 and TRBJ1-5, with 11 bases lining up with TRBD1. The source is a woman aged 25 to 39 in good health and CMV-seropositive. CDR3 nucleotide sequence: TGTGCCAGTAGTAACGGACAGGGGGCACTCAATCAGCCCCAGCATTTT. This codes for CASSNGQGALNQPQHF.